This T cell receptor (beta chain) comes out of a study of OX40 agonist ivuxolimab in advanced cancers. The protocol was immunoSEQ multiplex PCR, while the TCRdb copy is restricted to in-frame clones and leaves out a portion. The sample yields 80,000 to 85,000 clones, approximately 86% seen once. Trimming took 0 bases from V and 8 from J; bases not matched to a gene: 6. Germline lookup yields CDR1 MNHEY and CDR2 SMNVEV (reference sequence). The CDR3 loop spans 15 amino acids. Sample: CD4+ or CD8+ T cells sorted from blood, taken in a trial of the OX40 agonist ivuxolimab. The TCR originated in an adult with an advanced solid tumor such as melanoma, head and neck, liver or kidney cancer. The chain combines TRBV27 with TRBJ1-2; 10 positions agree with TRBD1. The CDR3 nucleotides are TGTGCCAGCAGTTTATCCGGGACAGGGGCTGGGGGCTACACCTTC. Translating it yields CASSLSGTGAGGYTF.